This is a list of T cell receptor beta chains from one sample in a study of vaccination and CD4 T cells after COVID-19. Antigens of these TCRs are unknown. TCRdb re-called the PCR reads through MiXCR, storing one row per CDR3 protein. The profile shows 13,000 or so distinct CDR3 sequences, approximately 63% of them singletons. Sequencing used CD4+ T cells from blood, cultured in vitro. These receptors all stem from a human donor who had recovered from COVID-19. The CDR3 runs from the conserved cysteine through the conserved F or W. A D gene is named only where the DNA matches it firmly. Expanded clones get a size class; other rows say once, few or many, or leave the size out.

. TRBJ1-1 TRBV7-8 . TGTGCCAGCAGCTTAGTAAGCGAGACAGCTCTGAACACTGAAGCTTTCTTT CASSLVSETALNTEAFF
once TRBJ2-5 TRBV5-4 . TGTGCCAGCAGCTCCGGGGGGCGGGAAGAGACCCAGTACTTC CASSSGGREETQYF
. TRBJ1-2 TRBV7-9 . TGTGCCAGCAGCCGTTTGTATGGCTACACCTTC CASSRLYGYTF
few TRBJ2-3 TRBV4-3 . TGCGCCAGCAGCCGAGAGGCGGGACTCGCCTTAGAGTCATCGCAGTATTTT CASSREAGLALESSQYF
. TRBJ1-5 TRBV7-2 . TGTGCCAGCAGCTTAGGACGGAACCGCAATCAGCCCCAGCATTTT CASSLGRNRNQPQHF
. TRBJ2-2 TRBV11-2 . TGTGCCAGCAGGGACACCCGAATTACCGGGGAGCTGTTTTTT CASRDTRITGELFF
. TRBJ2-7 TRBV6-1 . TGTGCCACCCACAGCTCCTACGAGCAGTACTTC CATHSSYEQYF
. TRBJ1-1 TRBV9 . TGTGCCAGCAGCGTAGTATTGGGGTCCACTGAAGCTTTCTTT CASSVVLGSTEAFF
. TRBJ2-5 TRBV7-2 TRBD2 TGTGCCAGCAGCCGTCGTAATCCCTCGGCAGCGGGGTCGGAGACCCAGTACTTC CASSRRNPSAAGSETQYF
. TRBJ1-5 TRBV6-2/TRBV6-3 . TGTGCCAGCAGCCCGGGACATCAAGGTCAACCCCAGCATTTT CASSPGHQGQPQHF
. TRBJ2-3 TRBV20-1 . TGCAGTGCCCCGGCGGCCCCCACAGATACGCAGTATTTT CSAPAAPTDTQYF
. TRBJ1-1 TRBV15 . TGTGCCACCAGCAGAGATAGGCAGGACACTGAAGCTTTCTTT CATSRDRQDTEAFF
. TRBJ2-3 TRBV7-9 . TGTGCCAGCAGCTTAACAGGGACCACAGATACGCAGTATTTT CASSLTGTTDTQYF
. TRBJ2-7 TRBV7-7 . TGTGCTAGCAGCTTAGAATTCGGCGGGAACTACGAGCAGTACTTC CASSLEFGGNYEQYF
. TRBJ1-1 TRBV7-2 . TGTGCCAGCAGCTTAGCTTCTTACACTGAAGCTTTCTTT CASSLASYTEAFF
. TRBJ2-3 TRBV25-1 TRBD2 TGTGCCAGCCGGTCTTTAGCGGGAAGTACAGATACGCAGTATTTT CASRSLAGSTDTQYF
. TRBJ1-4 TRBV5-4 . TGTGCCAGCAGCTCCCCGGATGGGAGTGAAAAACTGTTTTTT CASSSPDGSEKLFF
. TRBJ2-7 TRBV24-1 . TGTGCCACCAGTGACTGGGTTCCAGGTTACGAGCAGTACTTC CATSDWVPGYEQYF
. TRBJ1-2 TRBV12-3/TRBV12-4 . TGTGCCAGCAGTCCACAGGACTCTCGGGGCTACACCTTC CASSPQDSRGYTF
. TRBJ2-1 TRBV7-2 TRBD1 TGTGCCAGCAGCCCCGGACAGGGGCGCAGTGAGCAGTTCTTC CASSPGQGRSEQFF
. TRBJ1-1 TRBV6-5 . TGTGCCAGCAGTTACTCGGCCGGTCTGAGCACTGAAGCTTTCTTT CASSYSAGLSTEAFF
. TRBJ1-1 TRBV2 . TGTGCCAGCAGTGCCGGACTCCCCTTAGGGAACACTGAAGCTTTCTTT CASSAGLPLGNTEAFF
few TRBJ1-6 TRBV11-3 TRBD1 TGTGCCAGCAGCTTAGAAATTTCCTACCAGGGGGTGGGGAATTCACCCCTCCACTTT CASSLEISYQGVGNSPLHF
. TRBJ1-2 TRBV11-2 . TGTGCCAGCAGCACAGACAGGACCCGGGGCTACACCTTC CASSTDRTRGYTF
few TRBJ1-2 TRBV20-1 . TGCAGTGCTAGAGATACCGGGACAACTAACTATGGCTACACCTTC CSARDTGTTNYGYTF
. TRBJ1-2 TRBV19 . TGTGCCAGTAGTGTCGTCGGCTATGGCTACACCTTC CASSVVGYGYTF
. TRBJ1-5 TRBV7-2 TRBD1 TGTGCCAGCAGCCCGACAGGGGGCAGTCAGCCCCAGCATTTT CASSPTGGSQPQHF
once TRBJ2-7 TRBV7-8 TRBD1 TGTGCCAGCAGCGGGACAGGGGACAAATACGAGCAGTACTTC CASSGTGDKYEQYF
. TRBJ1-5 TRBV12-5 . TGTGCTAGTGGCCCCTTGGGTGGTCAGCCCCAGCATTTT CASGPLGGQPQHF
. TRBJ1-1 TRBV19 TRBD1 TGTGCCAGTAGTCCTTACGGACAGGGGAGAACTGAAGCTTTCTTT CASSPYGQGRTEAFF
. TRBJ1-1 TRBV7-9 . TGTGCCAGCAGCTTAGTAGCCGGGGTTGGCACTGAAGCTTTCTTT CASSLVAGVGTEAFF
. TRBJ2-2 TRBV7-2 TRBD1 TGTGCCAGCAGCTTAGTACCGGGACAGGCGAACACCGGGGAGCTGTTTTTT CASSLVPGQANTGELFF
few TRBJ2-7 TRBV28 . TGTGCCAGCTCGGGTGCGACCTACGAGCAGTACTTC CASSGATYEQYF
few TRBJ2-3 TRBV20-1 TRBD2 TGCAGTGCTAGTTCGCGGGAGAAGACAGATACGCAGTATTTT CSASSREKTDTQYF
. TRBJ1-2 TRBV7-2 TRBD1 TGTGCCAGCAGCTTATCATGGACAGGGCTCAACTATGGCTACACCTTC CASSLSWTGLNYGYTF
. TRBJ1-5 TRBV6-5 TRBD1 TGTGCCATCAGTTACAGCGGACAGGGGAATCAGCCCCAGCATTTT CAISYSGQGNQPQHF
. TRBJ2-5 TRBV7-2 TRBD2 TGTGCCAGCAGCTTAAGCGGGGGGTCCCAAGAGACCCAGTACTTC CASSLSGGSQETQYF
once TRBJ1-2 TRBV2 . TGTGCCAGCAGTGAAGGGGGATCAGGCTACACCTTC CASSEGGSGYTF
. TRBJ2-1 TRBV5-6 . TGTGCCAGCAGCCCCGGAGGGGGGGGGGAGTTCTTC CASSPGGGGEFF
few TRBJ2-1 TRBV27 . TGTGCCAGCAGTTTCCGACTTGGGGAGCAGTTCTTC CASSFRLGEQFF
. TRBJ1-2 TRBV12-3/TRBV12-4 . TGTGCCAGCAGTCCCAGACGGGCGTTTTTTGGCTACACCTTC CASSPRRAFFGYTF
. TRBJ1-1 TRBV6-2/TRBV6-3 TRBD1 TGTGCCAGCAGTTGGAATCCGGGACAGGGAAACACTGAAGCTTTCTTT CASSWNPGQGNTEAFF
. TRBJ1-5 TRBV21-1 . TGTGCCAGCAGCCTTTTGGACAGGGTAAACAATCAGCCCCAGCATTTT CASSLLDRVNNQPQHF
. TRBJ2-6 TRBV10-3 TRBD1 TGTGCCACCACAAGCCGACAGGGGGCTGGGGCCAACGTCCTGACTTTC CATTSRQGAGANVLTF
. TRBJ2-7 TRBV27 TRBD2 TGTGCCAGCAGTTTACGAGCGGGAGGGCCCTACGAGCAGTACTTC CASSLRAGGPYEQYF
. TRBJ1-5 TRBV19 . TGTGCCAGCACTCGGGCTTACCCTCTGGAGCCCCAGCATTTT CASTRAYPLEPQHF